A selection of T cell receptor beta chains follows, all from one sample in a study of T cell repertoires in cytomegalovirus infection. Using its own MiXCR run on the reads, TCRdb lists one record per CDR3 protein. The sample has almost 550,000 distinct CDR3 sequences; approximately 15% are singletons. Material for sequencing was CD8+ T cells from PBMCs. The receptors stem from a human donor in good health (CMV status not recorded). Some clones in this sample may be carry-over from other donors' samples. CDR3s leave out the opening cysteine and the closing phenylalanine or tryptophan. Each record gives: CDR3 length, V gene, CDR3 protein.

len: 12; v_gene: TRBV10-3; CDR3aa: AISGGALGNEQF
len: 13; v_gene: TRBV10-2; CDR3aa: PSSDIAGNTGELF
len: 12; v_gene: TRBV6-5; CDR3aa: ASSLLESTDTQY
len: 13; v_gene: TRBV4-1; CDR3aa: ASSHQGHQNTEAF
len: 14; v_gene: TRBV6-6; CDR3aa: ASSYSKGQGAGTQY
len: 14; v_gene: TRBV9; CDR3aa: ASSVSSRGPNYGYT
len: 10; v_gene: TRBV27; CDR3aa: ASSLAGSGYT
len: 13; v_gene: TRBV7-3; CDR3aa: ASSLSGGTTYVQY
len: 14; v_gene: TRBV27; CDR3aa: ASSLTGTGGSYEQY
len: 15; v_gene: TRBV7-8; CDR3aa: ASSSGGLFPSSYEQY
len: 11; v_gene: TRBV10-2; CDR3aa: ASSEDRRQPQH
len: 15; v_gene: TRBV7-9; CDR3aa: ASSLLTSGSSYNEQF
len: 14; v_gene: TRBV28; CDR3aa: ASSSIYGGSGNTIY
len: 13; v_gene: TRBV3-1; CDR3aa: ASSLGTDRGQPQH
len: 12; v_gene: TRBV20-1; CDR3aa: SARPGPGPHGYT
len: 11; v_gene: TRBV7-6; CDR3aa: ATKRGAQETQY
len: 11; v_gene: TRBV28; CDR3aa: ASSGLEHNEQF
len: 11; v_gene: TRBV4-2; CDR3aa: ASSPKIVAEQY
len: 12; v_gene: TRBV7-9; CDR3aa: ASSDTHGTDTQY
len: 17; v_gene: TRBV6-5; CDR3aa: ASSYRPGTSGGGPREQF
len: 11; v_gene: TRBV14; CDR3aa: ASSPALFYGYT
len: 12; v_gene: TRBV4-2; CDR3aa: ASSPQDASYEQY
len: 13; v_gene: TRBV6-5; CDR3aa: ASSYLTPNTGELF
len: 13; v_gene: TRBV13; CDR3aa: ASSSKTDSNQPQH
len: 12; v_gene: TRBV7-9; CDR3aa: ASSLASGSGGYT
len: 12; v_gene: TRBV27; CDR3aa: ASSTRGSTGELF
len: 15; v_gene: TRBV7-9; CDR3aa: ASSLYTTGTDSSEAF
len: 15; v_gene: TRBV5-4; CDR3aa: ASSLGQVESSYNEQF
len: 15; v_gene: TRBV4-2; CDR3aa: ASSQNGPGLTTDTQY
len: 12; v_gene: TRBV5-1; CDR3aa: ASSWDRAGTEAF
len: 13; v_gene: TRBV5-1; CDR3aa: ASLPGKKNTGELF
len: 13; v_gene: TRBV7-9; CDR3aa: ASSLSTGYTDTQY
len: 14; v_gene: TRBV3-1; CDR3aa: ASTPGGEATYNEQF
len: 13; v_gene: TRBV19; CDR3aa: ASSIGQDSSYGYT
len: 12; v_gene: TRBV6-5; CDR3aa: ASRIGRGREKLF
len: 14; v_gene: TRBV4-1; CDR3aa: ASSQATRGMNTEAF
len: 14; v_gene: TRBV12-3/TRBV12-4; CDR3aa: ASSFLASGGTYEQY
len: 17; v_gene: TRBV7-8; CDR3aa: ASSLRSLGSVGIGNEQF
len: 18; v_gene: TRBV4-2; CDR3aa: ASSQAPGVAGYTNTGELF
len: 14; v_gene: TRBV2; CDR3aa: ASSEDQTAANEKLF
len: 15; v_gene: TRBV28; CDR3aa: ASSSPRGGLGDNEQF
len: 12; v_gene: TRBV4-2; CDR3aa: ASSQIGRGTEAF